This T cell receptor beta chain was recorded in a study of blood T cell repertoires in COVID-19 (dated by TCRdb to 2019 to 2021). A note on the overall study: Collaborator samples came from the United States, Italy and Spain and covered acute and convalescent phases of COVID-19. The prospective study material was composed of cDNA or gDNA derived from T cells, B-cell-depleted T cells, or PBMCs. The dataset comprised deeply sampled blood TCRbeta repertoires from subjects exposed to, actively infected with, or recovered from COVID-19. A freely available public database, intended as a resource for researchers studying the immune response to SARS-CoV-2, is where the repertoires were released. Samples were obtained from the ongoing ImmuneRACE study (first 160 participants) and from 1,254 subjects provided by 6 global collaborators. The sample metadata nearly always contained a de-identified subject ID, COVID-19 status, age in years and sex. HLA class I and class II types, where available, came from metadata supplied by the sample provider rather than from assay-based typing. Results the study describes overall, beyond this receptor: The amount of clinical and demographic metadata varied by source and participant and was provided uncurated.

Each collaborating institution followed its own protocols to collect whole blood in K2EDTA tubes. For TCRbeta analysis, collaborators shipped samples in one of three forms: frozen whole blood, isolated PBMCs, or DNA extracted from either of those sample types. CDR1 and CDR2 (SGHRS, YFSETQ) derive from the germline V gene. The junction carries 8 bases between V and J, which are trimmed by 0 bases and 5 bases respectively. The CDR3 has 13 amino acids, counting the end cysteine and phenylalanine. Solely the CDR3 DNA is kept, with 39 bases framed from the first base. TCRbeta CDR3 regions were amplified from genomic DNA using the immunoSEQ Assay, a bias-controlled multiplex PCR. The study's processing was this. Nucleated cell counts per sample were estimated from amplification of reference gene primers within the assay. Sequence reads were collapsed and filtered to measure the absolute abundance of every unique TCRbeta CDR3 rearrangement. Productive Simpson clonality was computed per sample as the square root of Simpson's diversity index over productive rearrangements. TCRdb stores this immuneACCESS table with in-frame sequences only. Part of the clones is absent; in the studies checked, under half of the shortfall reflects unresolved V genes, and no reason is known for the rest. V and J calls and clone size are given by that table; D and trimming were obtained from the DNA. The sample yields about 110,000 clones; around 68% were counted once. The top ten hold less than 10% of the sample.

Worth noting for this clone: Its binding antigen is unknown. There are no base qualities to consult, and no much larger clone falls within one base.

The sequence joins TRBV5-1 to TRBJ1-2; the D segment could be TRBD1, given 6 matching bases. Sequenced: peripheral blood. The origin of this receptor is a woman between 55 and 75 years old with acute or convalescent COVID-19. The nucleotide sequence is TGCGCCAGCAGCTTGGCAGGGGAGTATGGCTACACCTTC. It codes for CASSLAGEYGYTF. Here the CDR3 is joined to the reference TRBV5-1 and TRBJ1-2 genes, and the full variable domain is: KAGVTQTPRYLIKTRGQQVTLSCSPISGHRSVSWYQQTPGQGLQFLFEYFSETQRNKGNFPGRFSGRQFSNSRSEMNVSTLELGDSALYLCASSLAGEYGYTFGSGTRLTVV.